The rows below give T cell receptor beta chains drawn from one sample of a study of shared clonotypes between healthy human individuals. Sequenced by immunoSEQ multiplex PCR; TCRdb stores in-frame clones only, minus some. Of some 2 million clones listed, 85% to 95% are singletons. The specimen was naive CD4+ T cells sorted from blood. Every receptor here comes from a man aged 18 to 29 in good health. Both conserved end residues are part of each CDR3. The D gene is left open where the match is weak. Some rows have no size entry. The others give once, few or many, or a class for an expanded clone.

size	D	V	J	DNA	CDR3
once	TRBD1	TRBV5-1	TRBJ2-1	TGCGCCAGCAGCTCGTTACAGGGGGTTGGGGATGAGCAGTTCTTC	CASSSLQGVGDEQFF
.	TRBD1	TRBV27	TRBJ1-1	TGTGCCAGCAGCCCTGACAGGGTAGACACTGAAGCTTTCTTT	CASSPDRVDTEAFF
.	TRBD2	TRBV5-1	TRBJ2-5	TGCGCCAGCAGCTTGTCGGGACTAGCTCAAGAGACCCAGTACTTC	CASSLSGLAQETQYF
.	.	TRBV6-1	TRBJ2-7	TGTGCCAGCCGAACAGGGACCACAAGCTCCTACGAGCAGTACTTC	CASRTGTTSSYEQYF
.	.	TRBV10-3	TRBJ1-1	TGTGCCATCAGTGAGACCCCAGAAAACACTGAAGCTTTCTTT	CAISETPENTEAFF
.	TRBD2	TRBV6-5	TRBJ2-7	TGTGCCAGCAGTTACTCGGGCGGGAGGAGCTCCTACGAGCAGTACTTC	CASSYSGGRSSYEQYF
.	TRBD1	TRBV11-1	TRBJ2-3	TGTGCCAGCAGTGTAGACAGGGGGAACACAGATACGCAGTATTTT	CASSVDRGNTDTQYF
.	.	TRBV7-9	TRBJ1-5	TGTGCCAGCAGCTTAGCCAGGGATAGTCAGCCCCAGCATTTT	CASSLARDSQPQHF
.	.	TRBV5-1	TRBJ2-7	TGCGCCAGCAGCTTGGGACATATGGAGCAGTACTTC	CASSLGHMEQYF
.	.	TRBV5-1	TRBJ2-1	TGCGCCAGCAGCCCCAGGGCCCCCTACAATGAGCAGTTCTTC	CASSPRAPYNEQFF
.	TRBD2	TRBV28	TRBJ2-3	TGTGCCAGCAGGGGTAGCGGGGGTGTCGCAGATACGCAGTATTTT	CASRGSGGVADTQYF
.	TRBD2	TRBV7-9	TRBJ2-1	TGTGCCAGCAGCCGAGGACTAGCGGGAGGCCCTGATGAGCAGTTCTTC	CASSRGLAGGPDEQFF
.	TRBD2	TRBV6-5	TRBJ2-1	TGTGCCAGCAGTTCCGGACTAGCGACATGGGAGTTCTTC	CASSSGLATWEFF
.	TRBD1	TRBV11-2	TRBJ2-1	TGTGCCAGCAGCCCATGGTGGGGGACAGGGGATTGGACAGATGAGCAGTTCTTC	CASSPWWGTGDWTDEQFF
.	.	TRBV6-1	TRBJ1-6	TGTGCCAGCAGTGAAGCGCAGTGGTTTCCAGCCCCCCTCCACTTT	CASSEAQWFPAPLHF
.	.	TRBV10-1	TRBJ1-1	TGCGCCAGCAGTGAGTCGACGGGGGCTGAAGCTTTCTTT	CASSESTGAEAFF
.	.	TRBV7-9	TRBJ2-6	TGTGCCAGCTCAGGGCCTGGGGCCAACGTCCTGACTTTC	CASSGPGANVLTF
.	TRBD1	TRBV7-8	TRBJ2-5	TGTGCCAGCAGCTTAGCCGGGGACAGACAAGAGACCCAGTACTTC	CASSLAGDRQETQYF
.	.	TRBV19	TRBJ1-4	TGTGCCAGTAGTAAGGGGTTTACTAATGAAAAACTGTTTTTT	CASSKGFTNEKLFF
.	.	TRBV28	TRBJ2-2	TGTGCCAGCAGTTTACAGGGGTTGGCGAACACCGGGGAGCTGTTTTTT	CASSLQGLANTGELFF
.	TRBD1	TRBV2	TRBJ2-7	TGTGCCAGCAGTGAAGCTCCCGGCGCCGGGACAGGGTACCAGTACTTC	CASSEAPGAGTGYQYF
.	TRBD2	TRBV7-3	TRBJ2-1	TGTGCCAGCAGCTTAGCGGGGGGTCCGTTCAATGAGCAGTTCTTC	CASSLAGGPFNEQFF
.	.	TRBV6-1	TRBJ2-2	TGTGCCAGCAGTGAACGAAGGGGCGACACCGGGGAGCTGTTTTTT	CASSERRGDTGELFF
.	TRBD2	TRBV7-2	TRBJ2-7	TGTGCCAGCAGCTTAGGGACTAGCGGGTCCTACGAGCAGTACTTC	CASSLGTSGSYEQYF
.	.	TRBV6-6	TRBJ1-2	TGTGCCAGCAGTTACAACCCAGGGGCAGGAGGCTACACCTTC	CASSYNPGAGGYTF
many	.	TRBV30	TRBJ1-5	TGTGCCTCGGGTGAAGGCCATACGGGTCAGCCCCAGCATTTT	CASGEGHTGQPQHF
.	.	TRBV27	TRBJ2-5	TGTGCCAGCAGTCCGGGCCCGGTACAAGAGACCCAGTACTTC	CASSPGPVQETQYF
.	.	TRBV10-1	TRBJ2-7	TGCGCCAGCAGTGACGGATGGAAAGCCTACGAGCAGTACTTC	CASSDGWKAYEQYF
.	TRBD2	TRBV10-1	TRBJ2-3	TGCGCCAGCAGTGAGTTTCTGGGGGGGTCTGGCACAGATACGCAGTATTTT	CASSEFLGGSGTDTQYF
.	.	TRBV7-9	TRBJ2-3	TGTGCCAGCAGCTTTCGAGGGCAAACCAATAGTCCAGATACGCAGTATTTT	CASSFRGQTNSPDTQYF
.	.	TRBV28	TRBJ1-1	TGTGCCAGCAATCGCCCGGGGGCTGCTTTCTTT	CASNRPGAAFF
.	.	TRBV28	TRBJ2-2	TGTGCCAGCAGTCCCCCGGGTTGGTCCGCGAACACCGGGGAGCTGTTTTTT	CASSPPGWSANTGELFF
.	.	TRBV6-1	TRBJ1-3	TGTGCCAGCAGCGAGAGAAGGAGCGGAAACACCATATATTTT	CASSERRSGNTIYF
few	TRBD2	TRBV6-1	TRBJ2-3	TGTGCCAGCAGTGAAAGGGCTGCCCTAGCGGGGGGGACGCAGTATTTT	CASSERAALAGGTQYF
.	.	TRBV6-5	TRBJ1-1	TGTGCCATCAGTGAGGGGGTGCCGAACACTGAAGCTTTCTTT	CAISEGVPNTEAFF
.	TRBD2	TRBV4-3	TRBJ2-3	TGCGCCAGCAGCCCTGGGGCTAGCGGGGGTACAGATACGCAGTATTTT	CASSPGASGGTDTQYF
.	.	TRBV9	TRBJ2-5	TGTGCCAGCAGCGTAGATCCATACCAAGAGACCCAGTACTTC	CASSVDPYQETQYF
.	.	TRBV9	TRBJ1-4	TGTGCCAGCAGCGGACAGCCAACTAATGAAAAACTGTTTTTT	CASSGQPTNEKLFF
.	TRBD1	TRBV18	TRBJ2-7	TGTGCCAGCTCACTTCTAGGGACAGGGGCCTCCTACGAGCAGTACTTC	CASSLLGTGASYEQYF
.	.	TRBV5-4	TRBJ2-3	TGTGCCAGCAGCCCGGTATTCACAGATACGCAGTATTTT	CASSPVFTDTQYF
.	.	TRBV6-1	TRBJ1-2	TGTGCCAGCATAGCACAGGGCCAGTCTAACTATGGCTACACCTTC	CASIAQGQSNYGYTF
once	.	TRBV18	TRBJ1-6	TGTGCCAGCTCACCGGGGGACTCACCCCTCCACTTT	CASSPGDSPLHF